The sample holds many counts of the clone carrying this T cell receptor beta chain. The entry originates in a study of T cells after yellow fever vaccination. In TCRdb, the 5' RACE reads were re-called with MiXCR into one record per CDR3 protein. This table holds a few hundred thousand distinct CDR3 sequences, approximately 5.7% found once. V was trimmed by 5 bases and J by 3 bases, leaving 5 bases between them. Germline CDR1 reads SGHTA; CDR2 reads FQGNSA. CDR3 length equals 11 residues. The sequence was obtained from a man aged 25-40 years who received the YFV17D yellow fever vaccine. The genes are TRBV7-2 and TRBJ2-7; D gene ambiguous. Sequencing was performed on PBMCs, taken 5 days after the yellow fever booster vaccination. The CDR3 DNA is TGTGCCAGCAGCCACGACTACGAGCAGTACTTC. Protein: CASSHDYEQYF.